The T cell receptor beta chain described here comes from a study of shared clonotypes between healthy human individuals. Background on the study: CD4 naive and memory got three plates each, CD8 naive two, CD8 memory one. Study-wide points: Memory subsets generally showed smaller estimated richness than naive subsets did. All-four-donor shared clonotypes had higher generation probabilities than non-shared clonotypes did.

CD45RO negativity and positive selection for CCR7 defined naive CD8 cells, a population that excluded terminally differentiated effector memory CD45RA+ cells. Trimming took 3 bases from V and 2 from J; bases not matched to a gene: 7. The CDR3 is made up of 17 amino acids. Germline V gives CDR1 MGHRA, CDR2 YSYEKL. On this clone: Its antigen remains unknown.

Assay runs were performed at deep level. Clones were sequenced by immunoSEQ multiplex PCR, and TCRdb holds only the in-frame ones, with some missing. The repertoire holds roughly 2.1 million clones, with about 93% as singletons. The chain has TRBV4-1 and TRBJ2-1; TRBD2 agrees at 10 bases. This TCR was recovered from a man aged 18 to 30 in good health. Some clones in this sample may be carry-over from other donors' samples. The sequenced sample consisted of naive CD8+ T cells from PBMCs. Here the CDR3 reads CASSHSPTSGAYNEQFF. The CDR3 nucleotides are TGCGCCAGCAGCCATTCCCCTACTAGCGGGGCCTACAATGAGCAGTTCTTC.